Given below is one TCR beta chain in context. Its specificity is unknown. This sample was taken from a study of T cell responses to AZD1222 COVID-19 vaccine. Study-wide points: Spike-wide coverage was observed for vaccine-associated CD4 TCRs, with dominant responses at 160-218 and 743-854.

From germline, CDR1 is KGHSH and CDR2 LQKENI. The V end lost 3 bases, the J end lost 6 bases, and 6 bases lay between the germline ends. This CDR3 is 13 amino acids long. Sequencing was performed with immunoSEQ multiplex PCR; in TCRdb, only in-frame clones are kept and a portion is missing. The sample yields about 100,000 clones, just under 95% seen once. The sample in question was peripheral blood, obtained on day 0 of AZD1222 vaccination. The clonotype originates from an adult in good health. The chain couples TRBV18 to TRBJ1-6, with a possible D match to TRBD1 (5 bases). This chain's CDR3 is CASSPQGNSPLHF. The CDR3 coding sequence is TGTGCCAGCTCACCTCAGGGTAATTCACCCCTCCACTTT.